The present T cell receptor (beta chain) was sequenced within a study of T cell changes during pregnancy in multiple sclerosis. Trimming cost V 5 bases and J 4 bases; bases outside gene matches: 11. CDR3 length equals 17 residues. CDR1 is SEHNR, CDR2 FQNEAQ, per germline (reference sequence). This table comes from immunoSEQ multiplex PCR, and its TCRdb copy is limited to in-frame clones, with some not included. The table lists some 46,000 clones, 80% to 95% of them singletons. The TCR comes from a female donor with multiple sclerosis, enrolled in a pregnancy study. The sequenced sample was peripheral blood, obtained in the third trimester of pregnancy. The chain employs TRBV7-9 and TRBJ2-2; the match to TRBD1 covers 9 bases. This CDR3 is CASSHLKPGQGTGELFF. The CDR3 coding sequence is TGTGCCAGCAGCCACCTGAAACCGGGACAGGGCACCGGGGAGCTGTTTTTT. Together with reference TRBV7-9 and TRBJ2-2, the CDR3 gives the full variable domain: DTGVSQNPRHKITKRGQNVTFRCDPISEHNRLYWYRQTLGQGPEFLTYFQNEAQLEKSRLLSDRFSAERPKGSFSTLEIQRTEQGDSAMYLCASSHLKPGQGTGELFFGEGSRLTVL.